These 22 T cell receptor beta chains came from one sample sequenced in a study of human T cells and chemical hapten exposure. TCRdb recomputed calls from the RACE reads with MiXCR, one row per CDR3 protein. The sample has about 380,000 distinct CDR3 sequences, about 6% seen once; the top ten hold about 5%. As to time point: patch test 2, 6 weeks after DPC sensitization. Treatment specified: therapeutic diphenylcyclopropenone sensitization with weekly scalp DPC. The sequencing here drew on whole blood, taken in connection with sensitization to the hapten diphenylcyclopropenone (DPC). The receptors shown here come from a woman aged 18-29 years with alopecia areata. Some clones in this sample may be carry-over from other donors' samples.

The chain links TRBV4-1 to TRBJ2-2; 9 nucleotides match TRBD2. CDR1 MGHRA and CDR2 YSYEKL come from the germline V gene. The CDR3 is 16 amino acids. With V trimmed by 1 base and J by 4 bases, 4 bases remained unmatched. CDR3 residues: CASSQAQRGATGELFF. CDR3 coding DNA: TGCGCCAGCAGCCAAGCACAGCGGGGGGCCACCGGGGAGCTGTTTTTT.

This clonotype was detected a few times. The chain couples TRBV6-2 or TRBV6-3 to TRBJ2-1, with D possibly being TRBD1 (6 bases). Germline assignment: CDR1 MNHEY and CDR2 SVGEGT. CDR3 length: 15 amino acids. V was pared by 6 bases and J by 8 bases, with 20 bases between. In DNA form, the CDR3 reads TGTGCCAGCAGCCACAGGGACCTTCGGCGGGATGAGCAGTTCTTC. It codes for CASSHRDLRRDEQFF.

In nucleotides, the CDR3 is TGCGCCAGCAGCTTTGAATCGGGAACCGACGAGCAGTACTTC. It encodes CASSFESGTDEQYF. The chain joins TRBV5-1 to TRBJ2-7; D perhaps matches TRBD2 (5 bases). This CDR3 has 14 residues. Trimming shortened V by 2 bases and J by 5 bases, and 14 bases separated the two germline ends. The germline CDR1 and CDR2 sequences are SGHRS and YFSETQ.

This clonotype was picked up many times. The chain carries TRBV20-1 and TRBJ1-1, with D possibly TRBD1 on 6 matching bases. The CDR3 covers 14 residues. The germline V gene has CDR1 DFQATT and CDR2 SNEGSKA (reference sequence). V shed 1 base and J shed 6 bases, with 15 bases lying between them. CDR3 nucleotides: TGCAGTGCTAGAGTAACAGGGACGGACGCTGAAGCTTTCTTT. It is translated as CSARVTGTDAEAFF.

This clonotype has a count of ten or more. The chain combines TRBV4-3 with TRBJ1-1, with D uncertain. Germline CDR1 LGHNA, CDR2 YSLEER. This CDR3 is built from 13 residues. V was trimmed by 0 bases and J by 8 bases, leaving 10 bases between them. In DNA form, the CDR3 reads TGCGCCAGCAGCCAAGAGATCTGGCGGGAAGCTTTCTTT. Protein product: CASSQEIWREAFF.

This clonotype was seen only a few times. The chain combines TRBV6-6 with TRBJ2-7; TRBD1 might be the D (6 bases). The germline CDR1 and CDR2 sequences are MNHNY and SVGAGI (reference sequence). CDR3 length: 15 amino acids. V lost 2 bases, J lost 1 base, and 12 bases lay in between. CDR3: CASSYPRGRSYEQYF. CDR3 coding DNA: TGTGCCAGCAGTTACCCCAGGGGAAGGTCCTACGAGCAGTACTTC.

The V gene is TRBV7-9, the J gene TRBJ1-5, with D possibly being TRBD1 (5 bases). V was pared by 5 bases and J by 3 bases, with 11 bases between. The CDR3 has 14 residues. Germline CDR1 is SEHNR and CDR2 is FQNEAQ (reference sequence). CDR3: CASSRDSDNQPQHF. CDR3 sequence (DNA): TGTGCCAGCAGCAGGGACTCCGACAATCAGCCCCAGCATTTT.

The sample holds many counts of this clonotype. The chain joins TRBV3-1 to TRBJ1-5; D remains unclear. The CDR3 runs to 13 residues. Per the germline V gene, CDR1 is LGHDT and CDR2 is YNNKEL (reference sequence). V dropped 0 bases and J dropped 6 bases, with 6 bases sitting between them. CDR3 in DNA: TGTGCCAGCAGCCAAGAATTAGGTCAGCCCCAGCATTTT. Translating gives CASSQELGQPQHF. Looking up the rest from reference TRBV3-1 and TRBJ1-5 gives the full variable domain: DTAVSQTPKYLVTQMGNDKSIKCEQNLGHDTMYWYKQDSKKFLKIMFSYNNKELIINETVPNRFSPKSPDKAHLNLHINSLELGDSAVYFCASSQELGQPQHFGDGTRLSIL.

The table lists this clonotype with many counts. The chain is built from TRBV20-1 and TRBJ1-2; 7 bases line up with TRBD1. Germline values: CDR1 DFQATT, CDR2 SNEGSKA (reference sequence). CDR3 length equals 13 residues. J gave up 4 bases and V 3 bases, and 5 bases lay outside the gene matches. DNA for the CDR3: TGCAGTGCTAGTCGACAGGGACCCTATGGCTACACCTTC. Translating it yields CSASRQGPYGYTF.

This clonotype was counted once. The V gene is TRBV10-3, the J gene TRBJ2-4; D is unresolved. Germline loops: CDR1 ENHRY, CDR2 SYGVKD. V was clipped by 10 bases and J by 8 bases, with 12 bases between them. This CDR3 has 11 amino acids. DNA of the CDR3: TGTGCCACCCGCCAGTTAGACATTCAGTACTTC. Amino acids: CATRQLDIQYF.

The rearrangement uses TRBV28 and TRBJ2-2; no firm D call. Germline-derived CDR1 and CDR2 are MDHEN and SYDVKM. V shed 5 bases and J shed 4 bases, with 11 bases lying between them. CDR3 size: 14 residues. The CDR3 region has the DNA TGTGCCAGCAGTACCAGAACCGGCACCGGGGAGCTGTTTTTT. This gives the protein CASSTRTGTGELFF.

This clonotype was seen many times. The J gene is TRBJ1-6, the V gene TRBV27; D perhaps matches TRBD1 (6 bases). Germline lookup yields CDR1 MNHEY and CDR2 SMNVEV (reference sequence). The CDR3 has 14 residues. Trimming removed 2 bases at V and 9 bases at J, with 11 bases between. CDR3 sequence reads: CASSLGRGGSPLHF. The CDR3 DNA sequence: TGTGCCAGCAGTTTAGGCAGGGGAGGTTCACCCCTCCACTTT.

The chain uses TRBV7-3 and TRBJ1-1, with a possible D match to TRBD1 (5 bases). The V gene lost 4 bases and the J gene lost 0 bases, with 6 bases spanning the gap. Looked up from germline, CDR1 is SGHTA and CDR2 is FQGTGA. The length of the CDR3 is 13 residues. CDR3 residues: CASSWGMNTEAFF. The DNA of the CDR3 is TGTGCCAGCAGCTGGGGGATGAACACTGAAGCTTTCTTT.

In this sample, this clonotype turned up many times. The J gene is TRBJ1-1, the V gene TRBV6-6; 7 bases align to TRBD1. V lost 10 bases and J lost 3; bases outside the gene matches: 17. Per the germline V gene, CDR1 is MNHNY and CDR2 is SVGAGI (reference sequence). The CDR3 is made up of 16 amino acids. For the CDR3, the DNA is TGTGCCATCCGACCCCGACAGACAGGGCTAGACACTGAAGCTTTCTTT. Its protein product is CAIRPRQTGLDTEAFF.

This clonotype showed up just a few times. V and J are TRBV28 and TRBJ2-7; D remains unclear. The ends were cut back, 8 bases at V and 5 bases at J, with 10 bases in the middle. Germline CDR1 is MDHEN and CDR2 is SYDVKM. This CDR3 is built from 11 residues. CDR3 DNA sequence: TGTGCCAGCGCTAGAGTGGACGAGCAGTACTTC. It translates to CASARVDEQYF.

This clonotype was counted between two and nine times. CDR3 residues: CASSFISAAETQYF. In DNA form, the CDR3 reads TGTGCCAGCAGCTTTATAAGCGCCGCCGAGACCCAGTACTTC. The gene calls are TRBV7-2 and TRBJ2-5, with D uncertain. CDR3 length equals 14 residues. V was cut by 3 bases and J by 5 bases, with 13 bases left in between. CDR1 and CDR2 from the germline V gene are SGHTA and FQGNSA.

This clonotype was seen at least ten times. The chain links TRBV7-8 to TRBJ2-2, with a tentative D call TRBD1 (6 bases). Germline assignment: CDR1 SGHVS and CDR2 FQNEAQ. With 5 bases removed from V and 1 base from J, the gap between germline ends came to 8 bases. The CDR3 has 14 amino acids. The CDR3 spells CASSPDRNTGELFF. In nucleotides, the CDR3 is TGTGCCAGCAGCCCGGACAGGAACACCGGGGAGCTGTTTTTT. Combining the CDR3 with reference TRBV7-8 and TRBJ2-2 gives the whole variable domain GAGVSQSPRYKVAKRGQDVALRCDPISGHVSLFWYQQALGQGPEFLTYFQNEAQLDKSGLPSDRFFAERPEGSVSTLKIQRTQQEDSAVYLCASSPDRNTGELFFGEGSRLTVL.

In its sample, this clonotype was seen many times. The CDR3 DNA reads TGTGCCAGTAGTTCCCCGGGACAGGGGGTTTATGGCTACACCTTC. Encoded protein: CASSSPGQGVYGYTF. This chain uses TRBV19 with TRBJ1-2, with TRBD1 matching over 11 bases. Per germline, CDR1 LNHDA and CDR2 SQIVND (reference sequence). With 5 bases clipped from V and 5 bases from J, the junction kept 7 bases outside the gene matches. The CDR3 has 15 amino acids.

This clonotype was counted ten times or more. The V call is TRBV6-2 or TRBV6-3, the J call TRBJ1-6; D possibly corresponds to TRBD1 (6 bases). Looked up from germline, CDR1 is MNHEY and CDR2 is SVGEGT. The CDR3 extends over 14 amino acids. V lost 7 bases, J lost 9 bases, and 16 bases lay in between. As DNA, the CDR3 is TGTGCCAGCATCGCCCGGGGGCCAGGTTCACCCCTCCACTTT. Translating gives CASIARGPGSPLHF.

The rearrangement uses TRBV7-9 and TRBJ2-5; D might be TRBD1 or TRBD2, each matching 5 bases. CDR3 length: 15 residues. The germline V gene encodes CDR1 SEHNR and CDR2 FQNEAQ (reference sequence). V lost 2 bases and J lost 7, with 17 bases in between. The CDR3: CASSLIGTAEGTQYF. The CDR3 nucleotides read TGTGCCAGCAGCTTAATTGGGACGGCTGAGGGGACCCAGTACTTC.

J is TRBJ1-4 and V is TRBV7-2; D call uncertain. The length of the CDR3 is 12 residues. The germline V gene encodes CDR1 SGHTA and CDR2 FQGNSA. V shed 6 bases and J shed 6 bases, with 8 bases lying between them. The CDR3 DNA is TGTGCCAGCAGTGGTGGGGATGAAAAACTGTTTTTT. It translates to CASSGGDEKLFF.

This clonotype was observed at least ten times. The V gene is TRBV7-6, the J gene TRBJ2-7; D unresolved. V was cut by 3 bases and J by 5 bases, with 2 bases left in between. Germline CDR1 reads SGHVS; CDR2 reads FNYEAQ. This CDR3 has 10 residues. The CDR3 DNA follows: TGTGCCAGCAGCTTCGACGAGCAGTACTTC. Its protein is CASSFDEQYF.